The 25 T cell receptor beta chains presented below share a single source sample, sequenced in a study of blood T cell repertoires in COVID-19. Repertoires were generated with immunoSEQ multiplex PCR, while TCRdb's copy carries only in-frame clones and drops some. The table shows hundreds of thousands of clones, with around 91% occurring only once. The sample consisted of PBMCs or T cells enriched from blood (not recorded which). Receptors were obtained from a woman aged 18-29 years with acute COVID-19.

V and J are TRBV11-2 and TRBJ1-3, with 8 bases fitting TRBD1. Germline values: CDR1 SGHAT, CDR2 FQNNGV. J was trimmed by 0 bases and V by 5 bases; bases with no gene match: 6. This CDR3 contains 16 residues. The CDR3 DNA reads TGTGCCAGCAGCCTCCGGACAGGGAACTCTGGAAACACCATATATTTT. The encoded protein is CASSLRTGNSGNTIYF. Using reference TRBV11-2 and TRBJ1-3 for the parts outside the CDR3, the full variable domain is EAGVAQSPRYKIIEKRQSVAFWCNPISGHATLYWYQQILGQGPKLLIQFQNNGVVDDSQLPKDRFSAERLKGVDSTLKIQPAKLEDSAVYLCASSLRTGNSGNTIYFGEGSWLTVV.

The chain's CDR3 is CASSHTPNTGELFF. CDR3 in DNA: TGCGCCAGCAGTCACACACCGAACACCGGGGAGCTGTTTTTT. V is TRBV5-1 and J is TRBJ2-2, with D uncertain. The CDR3 sequence is 14 residues long. Trimming cost V 5 bases and J 0 bases, with 8 bases left between them. CDR1 and CDR2 from the germline V gene are SGHRS and YFSETQ.

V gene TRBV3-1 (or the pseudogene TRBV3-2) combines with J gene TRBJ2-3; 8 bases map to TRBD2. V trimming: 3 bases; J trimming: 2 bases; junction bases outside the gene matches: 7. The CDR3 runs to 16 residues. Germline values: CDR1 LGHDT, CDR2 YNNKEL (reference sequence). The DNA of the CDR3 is TGTGCCAGCAGCCACATTTCGCGGGGGGTCACAGATACGCAGTATTTT. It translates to CASSHISRGVTDTQYF.

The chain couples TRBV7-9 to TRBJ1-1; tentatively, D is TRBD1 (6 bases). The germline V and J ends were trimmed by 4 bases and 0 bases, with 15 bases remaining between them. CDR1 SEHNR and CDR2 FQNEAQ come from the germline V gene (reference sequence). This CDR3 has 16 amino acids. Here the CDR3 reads CASSSYRDQMNTEAFF. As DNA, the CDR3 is TGTGCCAGCAGCTCCTACAGGGATCAAATGAACACTGAAGCTTTCTTT.

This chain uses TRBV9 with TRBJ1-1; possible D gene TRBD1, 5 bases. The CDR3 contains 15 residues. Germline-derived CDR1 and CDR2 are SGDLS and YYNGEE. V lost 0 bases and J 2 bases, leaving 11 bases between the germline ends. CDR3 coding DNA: TGTGCCAGCAGCGTAGGTCGGCAGGGAAACACTGAAGCTTTCTTT. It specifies CASSVGRQGNTEAFF.

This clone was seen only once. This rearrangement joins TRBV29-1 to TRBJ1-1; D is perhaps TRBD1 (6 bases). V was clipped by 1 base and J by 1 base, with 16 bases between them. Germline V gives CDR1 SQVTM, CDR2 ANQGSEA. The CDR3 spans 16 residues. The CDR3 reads CSVEGWGKTGNTEAFF. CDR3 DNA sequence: TGCAGCGTTGAAGGTTGGGGGAAGACAGGGAACACTGAAGCTTTCTTT.

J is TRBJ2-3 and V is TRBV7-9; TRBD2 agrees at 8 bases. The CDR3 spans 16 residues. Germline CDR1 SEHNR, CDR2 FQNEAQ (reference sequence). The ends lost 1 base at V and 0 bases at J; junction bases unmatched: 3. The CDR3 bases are TGTGCCAGCAGCTTAGGGGCTAGCGGGAGCACAGATACGCAGTATTTT. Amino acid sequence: CASSLGASGSTDTQYF.

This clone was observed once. The CDR3 nucleotides read TGCGCCAGCAGCCGCCCCGGGACTAGCGTTTACAATGAGCAGTTCTTC. Translating it yields CASSRPGTSVYNEQFF. The chain employs TRBV4-1 and TRBJ2-1, with 10 bases fitting TRBD2. CDR3 length equals 16 residues. The V gene end was trimmed by 4 bases and the J gene end by 4 bases; junction bases not matched to a gene: 7. Per the germline V gene, CDR1 is MGHRA and CDR2 is YSYEKL.

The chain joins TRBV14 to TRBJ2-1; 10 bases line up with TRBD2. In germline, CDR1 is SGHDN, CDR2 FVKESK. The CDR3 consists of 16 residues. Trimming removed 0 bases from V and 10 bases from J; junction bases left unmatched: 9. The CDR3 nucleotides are TGTGCCAGCAGCCAAGATGGCGGTAGCGGGAGGCGCGAGCAGTTCTTC. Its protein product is CASSQDGGSGRREQFF.

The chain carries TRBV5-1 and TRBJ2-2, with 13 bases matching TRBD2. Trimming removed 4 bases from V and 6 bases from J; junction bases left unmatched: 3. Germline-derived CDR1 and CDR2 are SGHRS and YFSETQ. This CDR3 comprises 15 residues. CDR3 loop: CASSRTSGSSGELFF. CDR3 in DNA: TGCGCCAGCAGCAGGACTAGCGGGAGTTCCGGGGAGCTGTTTTTT.

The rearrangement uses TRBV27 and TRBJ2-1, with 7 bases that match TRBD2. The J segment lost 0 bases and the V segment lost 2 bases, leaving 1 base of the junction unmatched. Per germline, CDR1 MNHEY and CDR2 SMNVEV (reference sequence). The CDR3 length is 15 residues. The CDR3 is CASSLGGSSYNEQFF. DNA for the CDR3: TGTGCCAGCAGTTTAGGCGGGAGCTCCTACAATGAGCAGTTCTTC.

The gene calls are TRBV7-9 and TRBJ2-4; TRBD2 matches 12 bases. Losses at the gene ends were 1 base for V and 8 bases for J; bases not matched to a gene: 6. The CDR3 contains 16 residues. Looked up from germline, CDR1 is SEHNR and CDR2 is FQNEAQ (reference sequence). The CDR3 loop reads CASSLVSLAGGDIQYF. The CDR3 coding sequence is TGTGCCAGCAGCTTAGTGAGTCTAGCGGGAGGGGACATTCAGTACTTC.

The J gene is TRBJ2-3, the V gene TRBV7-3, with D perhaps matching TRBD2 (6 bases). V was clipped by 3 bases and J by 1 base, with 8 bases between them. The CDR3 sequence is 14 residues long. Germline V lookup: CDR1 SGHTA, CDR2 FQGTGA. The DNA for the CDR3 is TGTGCCAGCAGCTTTAGCGGTGGCACAGATACGCAGTATTTT. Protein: CASSFSGGTDTQYF.

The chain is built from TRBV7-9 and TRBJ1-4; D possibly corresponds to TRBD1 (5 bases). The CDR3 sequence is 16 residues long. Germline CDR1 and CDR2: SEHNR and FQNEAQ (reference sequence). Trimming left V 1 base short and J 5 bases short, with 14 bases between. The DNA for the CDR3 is TGTGCCAGCAGCTTAGGTGCCTCGGGGGGAAATGAAAAACTGTTTTTT. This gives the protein CASSLGASGGNEKLFF.

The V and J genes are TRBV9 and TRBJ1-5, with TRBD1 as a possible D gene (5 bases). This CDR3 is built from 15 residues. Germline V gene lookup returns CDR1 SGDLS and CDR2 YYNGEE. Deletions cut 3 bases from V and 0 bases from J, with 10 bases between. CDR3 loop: CASSDRGLSNQPQHF. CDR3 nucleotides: TGTGCCAGCAGCGATAGGGGCCTTAGCAATCAGCCCCAGCATTTT.

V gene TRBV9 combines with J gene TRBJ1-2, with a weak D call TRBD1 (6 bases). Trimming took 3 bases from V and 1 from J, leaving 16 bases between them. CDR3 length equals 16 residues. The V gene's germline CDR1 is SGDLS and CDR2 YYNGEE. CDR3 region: CASSGLGQGINYGYTF. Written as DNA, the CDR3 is TGTGCCAGCAGCGGACTGGGGCAGGGGATTAACTATGGCTACACCTTC.

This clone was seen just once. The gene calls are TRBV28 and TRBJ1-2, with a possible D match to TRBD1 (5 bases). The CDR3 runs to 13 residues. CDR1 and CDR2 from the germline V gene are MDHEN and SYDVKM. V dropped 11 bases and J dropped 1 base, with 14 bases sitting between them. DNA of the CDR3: TGTGCCCTGGGGCAGGTTGGTAACTATGGCTACACCTTC. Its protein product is CALGQVGNYGYTF.

CDR3 in amino acids: CASSLVPSETQYF. CDR3 DNA sequence: TGTGCCAGCAGTTTAGTCCCGTCAGAGACCCAGTACTTC. The chain is built from TRBV12-3 or TRBV12-4 and TRBJ2-5; no clear D. The CDR3 consists of 13 residues. V shed 1 base and J shed 4 bases, with 7 bases lying between them.

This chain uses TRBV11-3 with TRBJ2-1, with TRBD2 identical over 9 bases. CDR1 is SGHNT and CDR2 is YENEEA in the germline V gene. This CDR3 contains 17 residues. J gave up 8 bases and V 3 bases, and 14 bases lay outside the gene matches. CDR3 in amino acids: CASSLREGNPGVDEQFF. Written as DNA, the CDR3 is TGTGCCAGCAGCTTGCGGGAGGGTAACCCGGGCGTCGATGAGCAGTTCTTC.

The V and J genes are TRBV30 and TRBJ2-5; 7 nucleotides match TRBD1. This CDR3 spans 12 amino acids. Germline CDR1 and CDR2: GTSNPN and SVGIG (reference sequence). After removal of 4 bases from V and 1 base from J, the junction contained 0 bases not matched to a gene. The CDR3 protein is CAWTGGQETQYF. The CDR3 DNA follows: TGTGCCTGGACAGGGGGCCAAGAGACCCAGTACTTC. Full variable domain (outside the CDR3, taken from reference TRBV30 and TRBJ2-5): SQTIHQWPATLVQPVGSPLSLECTVEGTSNPNLYWYRQAAGRGLQLLFYSVGIGQISSEVPQNLSASRPQDRQFILSSKKLLLSDSGFYLCAWTGGQETQYFGPGTRLLVL.

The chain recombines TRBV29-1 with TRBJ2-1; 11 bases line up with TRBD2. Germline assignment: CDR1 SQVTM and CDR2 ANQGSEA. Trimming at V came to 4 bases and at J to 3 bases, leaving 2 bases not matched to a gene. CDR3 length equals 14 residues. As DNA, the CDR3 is TGCAGCGTTGTAGGACTAGCGGGCTACAATGAGCAGTTCTTC. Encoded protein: CSVVGLAGYNEQFF.

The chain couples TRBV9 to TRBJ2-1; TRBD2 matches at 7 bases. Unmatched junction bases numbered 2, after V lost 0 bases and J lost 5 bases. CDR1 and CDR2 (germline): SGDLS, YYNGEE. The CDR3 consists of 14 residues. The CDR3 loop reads CASSVGLADNEQFF. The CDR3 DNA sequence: TGTGCCAGCAGCGTAGGGCTAGCGGACAATGAGCAGTTCTTC. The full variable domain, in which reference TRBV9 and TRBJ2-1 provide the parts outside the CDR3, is DSGVTQTPKHLITATGQRVTLRCSPRSGDLSVYWYQQSLDQGLQFLIQYYNGEERAKGNILERFSAQQFPDLHSELNLSSLELGDSALYFCASSVGLADNEQFFGPGTRLTVL.

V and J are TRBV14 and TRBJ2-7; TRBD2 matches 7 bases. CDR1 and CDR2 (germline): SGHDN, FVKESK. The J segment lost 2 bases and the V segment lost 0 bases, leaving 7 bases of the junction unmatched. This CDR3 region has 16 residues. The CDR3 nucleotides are TGTGCCAGCAGCCAAGAGGGCAGCGGGAAGGCCTACGAGCAGTACTTC. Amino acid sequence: CASSQEGSGKAYEQYF.

The CDR3 loop reads CASLGTSGRLNEQFF. CDR3 bases: TGTGCCAGCCTCGGAACTAGCGGGAGACTCAATGAGCAGTTCTTC. This chain joins TRBV6-5 and TRBJ2-1, with TRBD2 matching 11 bases. V dropped 8 bases and J dropped 6; count of bases not matched to a gene: 9. The CDR3 has 15 residues. From germline, CDR1 is MNHEY and CDR2 SVGAGI.

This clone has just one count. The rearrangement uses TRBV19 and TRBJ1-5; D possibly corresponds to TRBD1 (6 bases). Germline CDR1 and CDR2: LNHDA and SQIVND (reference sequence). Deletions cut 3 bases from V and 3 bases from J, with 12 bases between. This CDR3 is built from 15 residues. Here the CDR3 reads CASSMGAGINQPQHF. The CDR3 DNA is TGTGCCAGTAGTATGGGGGCAGGGATCAATCAGCCCCAGCATTTT.